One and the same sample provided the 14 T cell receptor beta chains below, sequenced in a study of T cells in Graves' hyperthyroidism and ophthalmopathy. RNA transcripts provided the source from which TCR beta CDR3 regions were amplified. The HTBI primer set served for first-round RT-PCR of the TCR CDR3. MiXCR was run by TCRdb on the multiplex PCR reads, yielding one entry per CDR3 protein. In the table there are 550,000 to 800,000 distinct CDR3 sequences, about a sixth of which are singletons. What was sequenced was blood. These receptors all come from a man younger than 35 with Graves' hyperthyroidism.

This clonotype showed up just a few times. The CDR3 reads CATSDRTESTDTQYF. In nucleotides, the CDR3 is TGTGCCACCAGCGATCGGACAGAGAGCACAGATACGCAGTATTTT. The chain employs TRBV24-1 and TRBJ2-3, with a weak D call TRBD1 (6 bases). The CDR3 has 15 residues. V lost 7 bases and J 0 bases, leaving 13 bases between the germline ends. The germline CDR1 and CDR2 sequences are KGHDR and SFDVKD.

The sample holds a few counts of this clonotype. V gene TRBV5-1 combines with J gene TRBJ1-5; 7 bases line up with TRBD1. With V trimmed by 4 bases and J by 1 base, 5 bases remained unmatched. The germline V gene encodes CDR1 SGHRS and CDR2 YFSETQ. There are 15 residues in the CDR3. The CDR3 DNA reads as TGCGCCAGCAGCGATACAGGGGAAAGCAATCAGCCCCAGCATTTT. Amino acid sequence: CASSDTGESNQPQHF.

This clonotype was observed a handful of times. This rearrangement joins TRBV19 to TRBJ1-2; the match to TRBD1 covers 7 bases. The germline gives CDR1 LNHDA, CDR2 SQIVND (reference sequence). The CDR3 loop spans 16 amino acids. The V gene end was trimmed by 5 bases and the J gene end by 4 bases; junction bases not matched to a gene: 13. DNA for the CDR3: TGTGCCAGTAGTCCGAACAGGGGAAAATCGAGCTATGGCTACACCTTC. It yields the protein CASSPNRGKSSYGYTF.

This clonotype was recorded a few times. CDR3: CSASRLAGSSYNEQFF. In DNA, the CDR3 is TGCAGTGCTTCAAGACTAGCGGGAAGCTCCTACAATGAGCAGTTCTTC. V is TRBV20-1 and J is TRBJ2-1; TRBD2 aligns across 11 bases. V lost 5 bases, J lost 0 bases, and 6 bases stayed unmatched. CDR3 length: 16 residues. Looked up from germline, CDR1 is DFQATT and CDR2 is SNEGSKA (reference sequence).

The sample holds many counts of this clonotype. For the CDR3, the DNA is TGTGCCAGCAGCGGGACGGACTATGGCTACACCTTC. It specifies CASSGTDYGYTF. J is TRBJ1-2 and V is TRBV12-3 or TRBV12-4, with D tentatively TRBD1 (5 bases). V was cut by 6 bases and J by 3 bases, with 8 bases left in between. The CDR3 covers 12 residues.

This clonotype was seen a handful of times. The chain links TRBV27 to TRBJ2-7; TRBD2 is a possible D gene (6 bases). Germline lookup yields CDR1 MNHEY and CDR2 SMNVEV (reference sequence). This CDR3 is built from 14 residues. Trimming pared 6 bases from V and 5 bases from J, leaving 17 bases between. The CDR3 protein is CASSQLGGPNEQYF. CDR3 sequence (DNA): TGTGCCAGCAGCCAGCTTGGAGGGCCGAACGAGCAGTACTTC.

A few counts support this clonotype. CDR3 DNA: TGCAGTGCCCGATCGGGGGGCGCTTGGGCAGATACGCAGTATTTT. Protein product: CSARSGGAWADTQYF. V usage is TRBV20-1 and J usage is TRBJ2-3; D may be TRBD2 (7 bases). V gave up 6 bases and J gave up 4 bases, with 20 bases separating them. The CDR3 consists of 15 residues. Germline V gives CDR1 DFQATT, CDR2 SNEGSKA (reference sequence).

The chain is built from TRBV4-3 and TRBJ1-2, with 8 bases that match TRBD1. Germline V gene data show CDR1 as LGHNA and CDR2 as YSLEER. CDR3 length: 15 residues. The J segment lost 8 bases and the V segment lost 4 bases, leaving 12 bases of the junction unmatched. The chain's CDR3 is CASSRDATGVGGYTF. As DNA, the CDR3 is TGCGCCAGCAGCCGAGACGCGACAGGGGTAGGCGGCTACACCTTC.

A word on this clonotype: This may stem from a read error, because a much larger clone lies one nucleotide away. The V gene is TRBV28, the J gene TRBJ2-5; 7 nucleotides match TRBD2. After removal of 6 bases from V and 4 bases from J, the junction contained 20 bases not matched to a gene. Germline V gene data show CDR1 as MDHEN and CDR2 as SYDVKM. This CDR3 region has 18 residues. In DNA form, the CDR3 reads TGTGCCAGCAGCCTCCGGTCGGGGGGAGGGCCTTCCCGAGAGACCCAGTACTTC. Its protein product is CASSLRSGGGPSRETQYF.

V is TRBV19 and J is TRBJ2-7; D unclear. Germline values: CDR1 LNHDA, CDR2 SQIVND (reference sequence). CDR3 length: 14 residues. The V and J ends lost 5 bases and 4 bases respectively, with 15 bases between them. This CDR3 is CASSAWLSAYEQYF. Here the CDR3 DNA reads TGTGCCAGTAGTGCCTGGTTGAGCGCGTACGAGCAGTACTTC.

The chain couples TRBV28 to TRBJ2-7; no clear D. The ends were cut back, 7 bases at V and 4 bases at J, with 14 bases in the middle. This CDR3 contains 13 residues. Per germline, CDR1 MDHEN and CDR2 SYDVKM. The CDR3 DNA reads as TGTGCCAGCACTCCGCAGAACCCATACGAGCAGTACTTC. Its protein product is CASTPQNPYEQYF.

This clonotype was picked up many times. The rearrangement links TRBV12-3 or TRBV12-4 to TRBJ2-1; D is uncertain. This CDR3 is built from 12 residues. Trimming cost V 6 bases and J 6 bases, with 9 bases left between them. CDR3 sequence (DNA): TGTGCCAGCAGCCCGTATTCCAATGAGCAGTTCTTC. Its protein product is CASSPYSNEQFF.

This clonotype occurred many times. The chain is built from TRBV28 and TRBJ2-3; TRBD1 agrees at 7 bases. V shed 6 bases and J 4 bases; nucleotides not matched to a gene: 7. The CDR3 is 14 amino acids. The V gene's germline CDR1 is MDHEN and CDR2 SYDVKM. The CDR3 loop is CASRPWDRSDTQYF. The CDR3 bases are TGTGCCAGCAGGCCTTGGGACAGATCAGATACGCAGTATTTT.

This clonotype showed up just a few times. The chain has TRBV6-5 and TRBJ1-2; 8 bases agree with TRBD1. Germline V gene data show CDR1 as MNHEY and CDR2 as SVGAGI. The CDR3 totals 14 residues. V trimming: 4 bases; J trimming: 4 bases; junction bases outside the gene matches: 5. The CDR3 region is CASSSTTGVYGYTF. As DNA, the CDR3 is TGTGCCAGCAGTTCCACGACAGGGGTCTATGGCTACACCTTC.